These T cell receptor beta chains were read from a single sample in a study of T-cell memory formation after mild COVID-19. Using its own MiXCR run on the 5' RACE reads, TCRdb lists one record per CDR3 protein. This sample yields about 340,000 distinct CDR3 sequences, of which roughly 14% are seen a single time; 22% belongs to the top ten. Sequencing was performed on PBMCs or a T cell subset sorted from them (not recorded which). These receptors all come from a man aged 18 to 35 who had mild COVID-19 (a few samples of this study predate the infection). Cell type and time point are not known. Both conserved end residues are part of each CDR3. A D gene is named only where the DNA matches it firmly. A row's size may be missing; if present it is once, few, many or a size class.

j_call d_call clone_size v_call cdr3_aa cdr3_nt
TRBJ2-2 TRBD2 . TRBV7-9 CASSRTPLGLVITGELFF TGTGCCAGCAGCCGAACACCCCTGGGACTAGTGATCACCGGGGAGCTGTTTTTT
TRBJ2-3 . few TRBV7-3 CASPGLDTQYF TGTGCCAGCCCGGGTCTGGATACGCAGTATTTT
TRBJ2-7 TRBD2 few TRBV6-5 CASSYQPPGGPYEQYF TGTGCCAGCAGTTATCAACCCCCGGGGGGGCCCTACGAGCAGTACTTC
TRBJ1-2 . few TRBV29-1 CSVERGYGYTF TGCAGCGTTGAGAGGGGCTATGGCTACACCTTC
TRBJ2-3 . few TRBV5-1 CASSFQLGGTDTQYF TGCGCCAGCAGCTTTCAGTTGGGGGGCACAGATACGCAGTATTTT
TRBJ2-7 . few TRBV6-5 CASSYSRGYEQYF TGTGCCAGCAGTTACTCGAGGGGGTACGAGCAGTACTTC
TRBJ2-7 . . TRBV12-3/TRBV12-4 CASSFWREQYF TGTGCCAGCAGTTTTTGGAGGGAGCAGTACTTC
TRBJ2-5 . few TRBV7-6 CASSLAAGEETQYF TGTGCCAGCAGCTTAGCAGCGGGCGAAGAGACCCAGTACTTC
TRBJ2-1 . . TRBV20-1 CSGIAGVSSYNEQFF TGCAGTGGCATCGCCGGGGTTAGCTCCTACAATGAGCAGTTCTTC
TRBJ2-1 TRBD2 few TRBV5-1 CASSLGTINEQFF TGCGCCAGCAGCCTAGGGACTATCAATGAGCAGTTCTTC
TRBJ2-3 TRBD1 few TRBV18 CASSPPTGADTQYF TGTGCCAGCTCACCACCGACAGGGGCAGATACGCAGTATTTT
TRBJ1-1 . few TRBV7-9 CASSLASGSEAFF TGTGCCAGCAGCTTAGCGTCGGGGTCTGAAGCTTTCTTT
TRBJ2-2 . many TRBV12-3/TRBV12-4 CASSRSGSRTGELFF TGTGCCAGCAGTAGGTCAGGGTCTCGCACCGGGGAGCTGTTTTTT
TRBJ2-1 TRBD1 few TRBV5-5 CASSIDRGAYNEQFF TGTGCCAGCAGCATCGACAGGGGAGCCTACAATGAGCAGTTCTTC
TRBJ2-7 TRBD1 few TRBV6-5 CASSWSGQGKAKQYF TGTGCCAGCAGCTGGTCGGGACAGGGGAAAGCAAAGCAGTACTTC
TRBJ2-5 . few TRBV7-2 CASSSYVAGETQYF TGTGCCAGCAGCTCATACGTAGCAGGAGAGACCCAGTACTTC
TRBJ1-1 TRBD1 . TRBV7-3 CASSLTGTGYTEAFF TGTGCCAGCAGCTTAACGGGGACAGGGTACACTGAAGCTTTCTTT
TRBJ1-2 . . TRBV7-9 CASSLVRGVSGYTF TGTGCCAGCAGCTTAGTTCGGGGGGTCTCTGGCTACACCTTC
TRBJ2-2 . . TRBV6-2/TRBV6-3 CASSYRGYTGELFF TGTGCCAGCAGTTACAGAGGGTACACCGGGGAGCTGTTTTTT
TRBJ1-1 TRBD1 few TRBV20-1 CSARDQRLRGRTEAFF TGCAGTGCTAGAGATCAGAGATTAAGGGGGCGGACTGAAGCTTTCTTT
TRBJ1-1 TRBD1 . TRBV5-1 CASSPFTGEDTEAFF TGCGCCAGCAGCCCCTTTACAGGGGAGGACACTGAAGCTTTCTTT
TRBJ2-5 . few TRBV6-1 CASSEAIGQQETQYF TGTGCCAGCAGTGAAGCAATCGGGCAGCAAGAGACCCAGTACTTC
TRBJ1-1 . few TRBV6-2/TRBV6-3 CASRNGAAAFF TGTGCCAGCAGGAACGGGGCGGCAGCTTTCTTT
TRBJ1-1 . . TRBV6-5 CASSDDNYFRGNTEAFF TGTGCCAGCAGTGACGACAACTATTTTAGGGGAAACACTGAAGCTTTCTTT
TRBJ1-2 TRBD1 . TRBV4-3 CASSHLNRDSSPRWHGYTF TGCGCCAGCAGCCACCTAAACCGGGACAGTTCTCCTCGGTGGCATGGCTACACCTTC
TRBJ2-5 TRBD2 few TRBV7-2 CATLRGGGPQETQYF TGTGCCACCCTACGGGGGGGGGGACCTCAAGAGACCCAGTACTTC
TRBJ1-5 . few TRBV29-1 CSVGPWEPQHF TGCAGCGTGGGTCCGTGGGAGCCCCAGCATTTT
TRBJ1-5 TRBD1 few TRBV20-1 CSASSGTGSYSNQPQHF TGCAGTGCTAGCTCCGGGACAGGGAGTTATAGCAATCAGCCCCAGCATTTT
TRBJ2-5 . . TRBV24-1 CATSDPGGAGETQYF TGTGCCACCAGTGATCCAGGAGGGGCGGGAGAGACCCAGTACTTC
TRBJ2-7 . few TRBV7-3 CASSFSGTYEQYF TGTGCCAGCAGCTTCTCCGGAACCTACGAGCAGTACTTC
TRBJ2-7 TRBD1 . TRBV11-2 CASSPDRGAEQYF TGTGCCAGCAGCCCAGACAGGGGGGCCGAGCAGTACTTC
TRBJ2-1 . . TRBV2 CASSKDTKNEQFF TGTGCCAGCAGTAAGGACACAAAAAATGAGCAGTTCTTC
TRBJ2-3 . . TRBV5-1 CASSLSGDTDTQYF TGCGCCAGCAGCTTATCGGGGGACACAGATACGCAGTATTTT
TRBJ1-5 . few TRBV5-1 CASSLGGRDQPQHF TGCGCCAGCAGCTTGGGGGGCAGGGATCAGCCCCAGCATTTT
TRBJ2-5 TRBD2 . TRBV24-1 CATSGDSGGAQETQYF TGTGCCACCAGTGGAGACAGCGGGGGGGCCCAAGAGACCCAGTACTTC
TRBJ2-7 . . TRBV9 CASSAHGNSYEQYF TGTGCCAGCAGCGCGCACGGGAACTCCTACGAGCAGTACTTC
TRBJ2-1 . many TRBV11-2 CASSLGYRNEQFF TGTGCCAGCAGCTTAGGGTACAGAAATGAGCAGTTCTTC
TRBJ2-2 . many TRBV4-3 CASSQEKAPGELFF TGCGCCAGCAGCCAAGAGAAGGCTCCCGGGGAGCTGTTTTTT
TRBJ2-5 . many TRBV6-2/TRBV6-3 CASSYRNVETQYF TGTGCCAGCAGTTACCGGAACGTCGAGACCCAGTACTTC
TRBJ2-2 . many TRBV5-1 CASSLVPHGTGELFF TGCGCCAGCAGCTTGGTACCCCACGGGACCGGGGAGCTGTTTTTT
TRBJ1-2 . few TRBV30 CAWSVGLNYGYTF TGTGCCTGGAGTGTAGGGCTTAACTATGGCTACACCTTC
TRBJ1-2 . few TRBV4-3 CASSRQSDLIYGYTF TGCGCCAGCAGCCGACAAAGCGACTTAATCTATGGCTACACCTTC
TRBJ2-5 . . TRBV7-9 CASSFGSETQYF TGTGCCAGCAGCTTTGGTTCAGAGACCCAGTACTTC